The 23 T cell receptor beta chains below were found in one sample sequenced in a study of technical replicates of blood from a handful of donors. Sequencing used immunoSEQ multiplex PCR; TCRdb keeps in-frame clones, though not all of them. The repertoire holds about 83,000 clones, with 85% to 95% as singletons. The sequencing sample was made of T cells isolated from PBMCs. The receptors shown here come from a human donor in good health.

This chain connects TRBV7-9 to TRBJ1-5; 8 bases agree with TRBD1. This CDR3 comprises 16 residues. V trimming: 1 base; J trimming: 2 bases; junction bases outside the gene matches: 4. Per germline, CDR1 SEHNR and CDR2 FQNEAQ (reference sequence). CDR3 in DNA: TGTGCCAGCAGCTTAGTAACAGGGGGAGGCAATCAGCCCCAGCATTTT. It codes for CASSLVTGGGNQPQHF.

The rearrangement uses TRBV4-1 and TRBJ2-2, with 7 nucleotides matching TRBD2. Per the germline V gene, CDR1 is MGHRA and CDR2 is YSYEKL. Germline trimming cut 0 bases from V and 6 bases from J; bases unmatched to any gene: 16. CDR3 length: 19 residues. CDR3 residues: CASSQEGLGGGGGSGELFF. The DNA of the CDR3 is TGCGCCAGCAGCCAAGAGGGGCTCGGCGGGGGTGGTGGTTCCGGGGAGCTGTTTTTT.

CDR3 sequence: CASSLGGGYEQYF. CDR3 sequence (DNA): TGTGCCAGCAGCTTGGGGGGGGGATACGAGCAGTACTTC. The chain joins TRBV5-8 to TRBJ2-7; TRBD2 matches 7 bases. Germline CDR1 and CDR2: SGHTS and YDEGEE. CDR3 length equals 13 residues. The trim removed 0 bases at V and 4 bases at J, leaving 1 base unmatched.

The rearrangement links TRBV6-1 to TRBJ2-2; TRBD1 is a possible D gene (6 bases). Germline V gene lookup returns CDR1 MNHNS and CDR2 SASEGT. The V and J ends lost 7 bases and 5 bases respectively, with 11 bases between them. This CDR3 comprises 13 residues. The CDR3 reads CASISGATGELFF. The CDR3 DNA is TGTGCCAGCATTTCAGGGGCTACCGGGGAGCTGTTTTTT.

The rearrangement uses TRBV6-1 and TRBJ1-5; D perhaps matches TRBD1 (5 bases). CDR1 MNHNS and CDR2 SASEGT come from the germline V gene. The V end was cut by 6 bases, the J end by 4 bases, with 10 bases between. The CDR3 totals 13 residues. In DNA, the CDR3 is TGTGCCAGCAGGGGGGGGTTGAATCAGCCCCAGCATTTT. Translating it yields CASRGGLNQPQHF.

The genes are TRBV27 and TRBJ2-1; 8 bases fit TRBD2. Germline V gene data show CDR1 as MNHEY and CDR2 as SMNVEV (reference sequence). This CDR3 is built from 16 residues. V trimming: 4 bases; J trimming: 3 bases; junction bases outside the gene matches: 8. The CDR3 sequence: CASSSPPGLGYNEQFF. CDR3 nucleotide sequence: TGTGCCAGCAGTTCGCCCCCGGGACTAGGCTACAATGAGCAGTTCTTC.

This chain connects TRBV9 to TRBJ2-5; 10 bases are shared with TRBD1. Germline lookup yields CDR1 SGDLS and CDR2 YYNGEE. The trim removed 3 bases at V and 7 bases at J, leaving 15 bases unmatched. The CDR3 runs to 17 residues. The CDR3 bases are TGTGCCAGCAGCGAATTCCGGGACAGGGGTCCGTGGGTGACCCAGTACTTC. This sequence encodes CASSEFRDRGPWVTQYF.

The sample holds one count of this clone. The chain combines TRBV5-1 with TRBJ2-1; tentative D call: TRBD1 (6 bases). V lost 7 bases and J 6 bases, leaving 14 bases between the germline ends. The length of the CDR3 is 13 residues. Germline V lookup: CDR1 SGHRS, CDR2 YFSETQ. CDR3 residues: CASGQLPGNEQFF. CDR3 in DNA: TGCGCCAGCGGACAGCTCCCGGGCAATGAGCAGTTCTTC.

This chain joins TRBV7-9 and TRBJ2-5; 7 bases align to TRBD2. This CDR3 spans 15 amino acids. V was clipped by 5 bases and J by 4 bases; unmatched bases: 10. Germline V gene sequence: CDR1 SEHNR, CDR2 FQNEAQ (reference sequence). The CDR3 here is CASSVGLAVRETQYF. CDR3 nucleotides: TGTGCCAGCAGCGTGGGGCTAGCGGTCCGAGAGACCCAGTACTTC.

The chain joins TRBV9 to TRBJ2-1, with D possibly matching TRBD1 (5 bases). V dropped 0 bases and J dropped 9 bases, with 13 bases sitting between them. The V gene's germline CDR1 is SGDLS and CDR2 YYNGEE. The CDR3 has 14 residues. CDR3 DNA sequence: TGTGCCAGCAGCGTAGAGGGTGGGGCTTCTGAGCAGTTCTTC. Its protein product is CASSVEGGASEQFF.

The rearrangement links TRBV18 to TRBJ1-1; 7 bases fit TRBD1. The CDR3 spans 17 residues. Germline V gene lookup returns CDR1 KGHSH and CDR2 LQKENI. V was clipped by 2 bases and J by 5 bases; unmatched bases: 14. DNA for the CDR3: TGTGCCAGCTCACCAAGACCAATACGGGACAGATCAACTGAAGCTTTCTTT. It codes for CASSPRPIRDRSTEAFF.

This chain links TRBV7-9 with TRBJ1-6; D gene ambiguous. Trimming removed 2 bases at V and 7 bases at J, with 9 bases between. The length of the CDR3 is 14 residues. Germline V gene sequence: CDR1 SEHNR, CDR2 FQNEAQ (reference sequence). Written as DNA, the CDR3 is TGTGCCAGCAGCTTATCACTGGTGAATTCACCCCTCCACTTT. This gives the protein CASSLSLVNSPLHF.

This chain joins TRBV25-1 and TRBJ1-5; D possibly corresponds to TRBD1 (5 bases). The germline V gene encodes CDR1 MGHDK and CDR2 SYGVNS. This CDR3 is 16 amino acids long. Deletions cut 1 base from V and 7 bases from J, with 17 bases between. For the CDR3, the DNA is TGTGCCAGCAGTGAATCCGGTGGAGGGGTTGGGCAGCCCCAGCATTTT. Encoded protein: CASSESGGGVGQPQHF.

CDR3 DNA sequence: TGTGCCAGCAGTATGGGACAGGGTAGCAATCAGCCCCAGCATTTT. Its protein product is CASSMGQGSNQPQHF. The rearrangement links TRBV28 to TRBJ1-5, with 9 bases that match TRBD1. Germline trimming cut 5 bases from V and 0 bases from J; bases unmatched to any gene: 2. This CDR3 is built from 15 residues. CDR1 is MDHEN, CDR2 SYDVKM, per germline.

The gene calls are TRBV27 and TRBJ1-3; D gene unclear. The CDR3 spans 16 residues. Germline CDR1 and CDR2: MNHEY and SMNVEV (reference sequence). V gave up 5 bases and J gave up 2 bases, with 16 bases separating them. Written as DNA, the CDR3 is TGTGCCAGCAGTCCCCTTGTAGGGAGGGCTGGAAACACCATATATTTT. This translates into CASSPLVGRAGNTIYF.

The J gene is TRBJ2-1, the V gene TRBV5-6; 13 positions match TRBD2. The V segment lost 4 bases and the J segment 6 bases; nucleotides outside the gene matches: 4. Germline loops: CDR1 SGHDT, CDR2 YYEEEE. CDR3 length: 15 residues. This CDR3 reads CASSQGLAGPNEQFF. The CDR3 nucleotides read TGTGCCAGCAGCCAGGGACTAGCGGGGCCCAATGAGCAGTTCTTC. The full variable domain, its missing parts supplied by reference TRBV5-6 and TRBJ2-1, is DAGVTQSPTHLIKTRGQQVTLRCSPKSGHDTVSWYQQALGQGPQFIFQYYEEEERQRGNFPDRFSGHQFPNYSSELNVNALLLGDSALYLCASSQGLAGPNEQFFGPGTRLTVL.

The chain links TRBV28 to TRBJ2-7, with 8 bases matching TRBD2. V shed 3 bases and J 3 bases; nucleotides not matched to a gene: 1. In germline, CDR1 is MDHEN, CDR2 SYDVKM. The CDR3 totals 13 residues. In DNA, the CDR3 is TGTGCCAGCAGTTTCGGGAGGGGCTACGAGCAGTACTTC. Encoded protein: CASSFGRGYEQYF.

The CDR3 DNA reads TGCGCCAGCAGCTCCCCGAGGACATCTGGCTATGGCTACACCTTC. This sequence encodes CASSSPRTSGYGYTF. The chain is built from TRBV4-1 and TRBJ1-2, with a weak D call TRBD1 (5 bases). This CDR3 region has 15 residues. The germline CDR1 and CDR2 sequences are MGHRA and YSYEKL. Trimming stripped 5 bases from V and 4 bases from J, with 17 bases between.

This sequence joins TRBV18 and TRBJ1-1, with 8 nucleotides matching TRBD1. V lost 6 bases and J lost 5; bases outside the gene matches: 8. The CDR3 spans 14 residues. CDR1 and CDR2 (germline): KGHSH, LQKENI. Written as DNA, the CDR3 is TGTGCCAGCTCCTATCAGGGGGCTGGGACTGAAGCTTTCTTT. Residues: CASSYQGAGTEAFF.

This chain joins TRBV6-5 and TRBJ2-7, with a weak D call TRBD2 (6 bases). Trimming left V 5 bases short and J 5 bases short, with 19 bases between. Per germline, CDR1 MNHEY and CDR2 SVGAGI. This CDR3 is 15 amino acids long. The CDR3 protein is CASSPGRAIRDEQYF. The CDR3 DNA reads as TGTGCCAGCAGTCCCGGGAGAGCGATTCGGGACGAGCAGTACTTC.

The chain joins TRBV4-1 to TRBJ1-1; D ambiguous. The ends were cut back, 3 bases at V and 13 bases at J, with 12 bases in the middle. The CDR3 has 11 amino acids. Per germline, CDR1 MGHRA and CDR2 YSYEKL. CDR3 residues: CASSHRGKVFF. The CDR3 nucleotides read TGCGCCAGCAGCCATCGAGGAAAGGTTTTCTTT.

The chain uses TRBV15 and TRBJ1-2, with D unresolved. Trimming took off 4 bases at V and 6 bases at J, with 9 bases between the two ends. Germline CDR1 and CDR2: LNHNV and YYDKDF (reference sequence). This CDR3 has 12 residues. As DNA, the CDR3 is TGTGCCACCAGCATAGGGAGGGATGGCTACACCTTC. This sequence encodes CATSIGRDGYTF.

The chain has TRBV7-6 and TRBJ2-3, with D possibly being TRBD1 (6 bases). Germline V gene sequence: CDR1 SGHVS, CDR2 FNYEAQ. The CDR3 length is 17 residues. The V and J ends lost 2 bases and 2 bases respectively, with 17 bases between them. CDR3 residues: CASSLHFGTSSTDTQYF. CDR3 bases: TGTGCCAGCAGCTTACACTTCGGGACATCCTCCACAGATACGCAGTATTTT.